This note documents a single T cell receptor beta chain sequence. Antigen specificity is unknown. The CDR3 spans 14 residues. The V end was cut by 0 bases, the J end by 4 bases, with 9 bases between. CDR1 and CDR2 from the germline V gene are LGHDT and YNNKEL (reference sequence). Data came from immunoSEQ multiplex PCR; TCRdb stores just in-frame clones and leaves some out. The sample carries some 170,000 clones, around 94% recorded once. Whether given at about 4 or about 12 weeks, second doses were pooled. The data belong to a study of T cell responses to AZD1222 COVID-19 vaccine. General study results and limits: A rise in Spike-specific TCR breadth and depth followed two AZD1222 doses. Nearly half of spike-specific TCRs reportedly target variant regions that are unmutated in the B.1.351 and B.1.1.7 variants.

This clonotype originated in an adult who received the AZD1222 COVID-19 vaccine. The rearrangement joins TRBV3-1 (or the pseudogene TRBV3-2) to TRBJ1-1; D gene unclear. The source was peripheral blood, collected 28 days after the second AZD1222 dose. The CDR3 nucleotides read TGTGCCAGCAGCCAAGAGGGCCGCCGCACTGAAGCTTTCTTT. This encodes CASSQEGRRTEAFF.